Shown below are 9 T cell receptor beta chains from a single sample sequenced in a study of blood T cell repertoires in COVID-19. Clones were read by immunoSEQ multiplex PCR, and TCRdb kept only the in-frame ones, dropping some. The sample contains approximately 230,000 clones, about nine tenths of which appear only once. The sequenced sample consisted of PBMCs or T cells enriched from blood (not recorded which). These receptor sequences come from a young woman with acute COVID-19.

V and J are TRBV24-1 and TRBJ2-1; TRBD2 agrees at 14 bases. The CDR3 consists of 16 residues. CDR1 is KGHDR, CDR2 SFDVKD, per germline. V was pared by 4 bases and J by 6 bases, with 4 bases of the junction left unmatched. This chain's CDR3 is CATSEQGTSGSNEQFF. The CDR3 DNA reads as TGTGCCACCAGTGAACAAGGGACTAGCGGGAGCAATGAGCAGTTCTTC.

The chain employs TRBV7-9 and TRBJ2-1; 12 bases map to TRBD2. Trimming removed 4 bases from V and 8 bases from J; junction bases left unmatched: 12. The CDR3 covers 17 residues. Germline loops: CDR1 SEHNR, CDR2 FQNEAQ (reference sequence). DNA for the CDR3: TGTGCCAGCAGCTCTAAAGCGCTAGCGGGGGGGTTATATGAGCAGTTCTTC. Its protein is CASSSKALAGGLYEQFF.

The V call is TRBV7-8, the J call TRBJ2-3; 7 bases fit TRBD2. CDR3 size: 14 residues. Germline CDR1 reads SGHVS; CDR2 reads FQNEAQ. V was clipped by 10 bases and J by 5 bases; unmatched bases: 12. CDR3 amino acids: CATSGIDRGDTQYF. The CDR3 nucleotides are TGTGCCACGAGCGGGATTGATAGGGGAGATACGCAGTATTTT.

V is TRBV12-2 and J is TRBJ2-2; TRBD2 is taken as the D call from the table, unchecked against the DNA. TRBV12-2 counts as a pseudogene. The CDR3 totals 18 residues. The CDR3 sequence is CASRFGTCQRGFTGELFF. The CDR3 DNA reads as TGTGCAAGTCGCTTCGGAACCTGTCAGCGGGGGTTCACCGGGGAGCTGTTTTTT.

The sample holds a few counts of this clone. The CDR3 DNA follows: TGTGCCAGCAGTGGGGGGGGGCAGGCCCTCTATGGCTACACCTTC. This translates into CASSGGGQALYGYTF. This sequence joins TRBV27 and TRBJ1-2; tentative D call: TRBD1 (6 bases). From germline, CDR1 is MNHEY and CDR2 SMNVEV (reference sequence). The CDR3 has 15 amino acids. Trimming took 5 bases from V and 4 from J, leaving 17 bases between them.

This chain connects TRBV28 to TRBJ2-7; 8 nucleotides match TRBD2. V lost 3 bases, J lost 3 bases, and 4 bases stayed unmatched. The CDR3 spans 14 residues. Germline V gene lookup returns CDR1 MDHEN and CDR2 SYDVKM. CDR3 residues: CASSFSSGGYEQYF. CDR3 nucleotides: TGTGCCAGCAGTTTTTCCAGCGGGGGCTACGAGCAGTACTTC.

V gene TRBV19 combines with J gene TRBJ1-1, with a possible D match to TRBD1 (5 bases). CDR3 length: 13 amino acids. Germline V gives CDR1 LNHDA, CDR2 SQIVND (reference sequence). V was clipped by 11 bases and J by 4 bases, with 17 bases between them. The CDR3 sequence: CASHRGGGTEAFF. In nucleotides, the CDR3 is TGTGCCTCCCACCGTGGGGGAGGCACTGAAGCTTTCTTT.

The chain links TRBV7-8 to TRBJ1-5; 10 bases agree with TRBD1. Germline CDR1 is SGHVS and CDR2 is FQNEAQ. V gave up 5 bases and J gave up 7 bases; unmatched junction bases: 8. The CDR3 has 15 residues. The CDR3 nucleotides are TGTGCCAGCAGCCCGGGGACAGGGGCAATACAGCCCCAGCATTTT. Translated, it gives CASSPGTGAIQPQHF.

The chain carries TRBV7-9 and TRBJ1-4, with D possibly TRBD1 on 5 matching bases. The CDR3 is 14 amino acids. Trimming pared 5 bases from V and 3 bases from J, leaving 10 bases between. Germline-derived CDR1 and CDR2 are SEHNR and FQNEAQ (reference sequence). The CDR3 DNA is TGTGCCAGCAGCCCAGGGCCGGCTAATGAAAAACTGTTTTTT. The encoded protein is CASSPGPANEKLFF.